The 21 T cell receptor beta chains below were found in one sample sequenced in a study of T-cell reconstitution after alpha-beta-depleted transplantation in children. Library preparation (for TCRbeta) was performed with unique molecular identifiers. TCRdb ran MiXCR on the PCR reads and lists one entry per CDR3 protein. This sample has a few hundred thousand distinct CDR3 sequences, with around 15% found just once. Sequences were derived from PBMCs, mostly from graft donor cells, sampled 360 days after TCRalphabeta/CD19-depleted stem cell transplant. These receptor sequences come from a boy under three years old who had a stem cell transplant for Wiskott-Aldrich syndrome, so the T cells may come from the graft donor.

This rearrangement joins TRBV12-3 or TRBV12-4 to TRBJ2-6; a weak D match, TRBD2 (6 bases). The CDR3 totals 16 residues. Trimming pared 5 bases from V and 2 bases from J, leaving 13 bases between. The CDR3 is CASSTVTGAGANVLTF. The CDR3, as DNA: TGTGCCAGCAGTACGGTCACGGGGGCTGGGGCCAACGTCCTGACTTTC.

The rearrangement links TRBV20-1 to TRBJ2-1; perhaps D is TRBD1 or TRBD2 (5 bases each). The V gene's germline CDR1 is DFQATT and CDR2 SNEGSKA (reference sequence). V shed 3 bases and J shed 6 bases, with 15 bases lying between them. CDR3 length: 14 residues. The CDR3, as DNA: TGCAGTGCTAGTGAGGGGTCCGCACTCAATGAGCAGTTCTTC. This gives the protein CSASEGSALNEQFF.

This clonotype appeared a few times. CDR3 in amino acids: CASSDVGNQPQHF. Written as DNA, the CDR3 is TGTGCCAGCAGTGACGTGGGCAATCAGCCCCAGCATTTT. The chain is built from TRBV2 and TRBJ1-5; D gene unclear. Between the trimmed V and J ends, which lost 3 bases and 2 bases, there was a span of 5 bases. The CDR3 runs 13 residues. The germline gives CDR1 SNHLY, CDR2 FYNNEI.

This clonotype has just a few counts. The rearrangement joins TRBV4-2 to TRBJ2-3; TRBD2 matches 8 bases. The V gene's germline CDR1 is LGHNA and CDR2 YNFKEQ. The length of the CDR3 is 17 residues. J was trimmed by 7 bases and V by 0 bases; bases with no gene match: 12. In nucleotides, the CDR3 is TGTGCCAGCAGCCAAGATGGGGAAGGCGGGGGGAGGAATACGCAGTATTTT. It yields the protein CASSQDGEGGGRNTQYF.

The chain couples TRBV2 to TRBJ2-7; the match to TRBD2 covers 11 bases. The ends lost 8 bases at V and 6 bases at J; junction bases unmatched: 6. Germline-derived CDR1 and CDR2 are SNHLY and FYNNEI. The CDR3 sequence is 13 residues long. CDR3 DNA: TGTGCCAGCCTACTAGCGGGGGCACCCGAGCAGTACTTC. Protein sequence: CASLLAGAPEQYF.

In its sample, this clonotype was seen a few times. The chain uses TRBV24-1 and TRBJ2-5, with 10 bases matching TRBD2. The CDR3 is 16 residues long. Losses at the gene ends were 2 bases for V and 2 bases for J; bases not matched to a gene: 4. Germline V gene lookup returns CDR1 KGHDR and CDR2 SFDVKD. The CDR3 DNA reads as TGTGCCACCAGTGATTGGACTAGCGGATTTCAAGAGACCCAGTACTTC. Translation gives CATSDWTSGFQETQYF.

This clonotype occurred a few times. J is TRBJ2-7 and V is TRBV28; no definite D call. CDR1 and CDR2 from the germline V gene are MDHEN and SYDVKM. V lost 2 bases and J 0 bases, leaving 11 bases between the germline ends. The CDR3 is 15 residues long. Written as DNA, the CDR3 is TGTGCCAGCAGTTTAAGGCGTACCGGCTCCTACGAGCAGTACTTC. Protein product: CASSLRRTGSYEQYF.

The V call is TRBV12-3 or TRBV12-4, the J call TRBJ2-1; 10 bases agree with TRBD2. The CDR3 runs to 18 residues. J gave up 2 bases and V 5 bases, and 12 bases lay outside the gene matches. The CDR3 loop is CASSPRASGSLAYNEQFF. DNA for the CDR3: TGTGCCAGCAGTCCGCGCGCTAGCGGGAGTTTGGCCTACAATGAGCAGTTCTTC.

This clonotype has more than one count but fewer than ten. The chain is built from TRBV3-1 and TRBJ2-5; D not resolved. The CDR3 has 14 amino acids. V shed 4 bases and J shed 5 bases, with 14 bases lying between them. Germline CDR1 reads LGHDT; CDR2 reads YNNKEL (reference sequence). For the CDR3, the DNA is TGTGCCAGCAGCCCCTACGGAAGGTGGGAGACCCAGTACTTC. Translating gives CASSPYGRWETQYF.

The chain combines TRBV9 with TRBJ2-5, with TRBD1 matching 9 bases. Germline V gene lookup returns CDR1 SGDLS and CDR2 YYNGEE. J lost 7 bases, V lost 0 bases, and 4 bases had no gene match. The CDR3 sequence is 14 residues long. CDR3 amino acids: CASSVGGQGLTQYF. DNA for the CDR3: TGTGCCAGCAGCGTAGGCGGACAGGGGTTGACCCAGTACTTC. The entire variable domain, with the rest obtained from reference TRBV9 and TRBJ2-5, is as follows: DSGVTQTPKHLITATGQRVTLRCSPRSGDLSVYWYQQSLDQGLQFLIQYYNGEERAKGNILERFSAQQFPDLHSELNLSSLELGDSALYFCASSVGGQGLTQYFGPGTRLLVL.

The chain employs TRBV4-1 and TRBJ2-2; TRBD1 might be the D (5 bases). Looked up from germline, CDR1 is MGHRA and CDR2 is YSYEKL. The ends were cut back, 1 base at V and 0 bases at J, with 9 bases in the middle. The CDR3 spans 16 residues. Written as DNA, the CDR3 is TGCGCCAGCAGCCAAGGTCGGACATCGAACACCGGGGAGCTGTTTTTT. This encodes CASSQGRTSNTGELFF.

The V gene is TRBV14, the J gene TRBJ2-7; TRBD1 matches 8 bases. The CDR3 loop spans 17 amino acids. From germline, CDR1 is SGHDN and CDR2 FVKESK. Trimming cost V 0 bases and J 5 bases; bases outside gene matches: 12. CDR3 bases: TGTGCCAGCAGCCAAGATTTGGGGCCAGGGGGCTCACACGAGCAGTACTTC. Translation: CASSQDLGPGGSHEQYF.

Only a few counts were recorded for this clonotype. The chain couples TRBV24-1 to TRBJ2-5, with 9 bases matching TRBD2. The V gene's germline CDR1 is KGHDR and CDR2 SFDVKD. Losses at the gene ends were 4 bases for V and 5 bases for J; bases not matched to a gene: 7. This CDR3 region has 15 residues. The DNA of the CDR3 is TGTGCCACCAGTGACCCGGGACTAGCTGATGAGACCCAGTACTTC. As protein: CATSDPGLADETQYF.

The chain recombines TRBV6-1 with TRBJ1-1; 11 positions agree with TRBD1. V shed 2 bases, J shed 4 bases, and the junction held 6 bases outside the gene matches. CDR3 length equals 16 residues. CDR1 is MNHNS and CDR2 is SASEGT in the germline V gene. This CDR3 reads CASSELGQGAGTEAFF. CDR3 in DNA: TGTGCCAGCAGTGAACTCGGACAGGGGGCGGGCACTGAAGCTTTCTTT.

The chain links TRBV29-1 to TRBJ2-1; D unclear. Trimming shortened V by 4 bases and J by 0 bases, and 16 bases separated the two germline ends. Germline V gives CDR1 SQVTM, CDR2 ANQGSEA. CDR3 length equals 16 residues. The CDR3 here is CSVGPDFFSSYNEQFF. The CDR3 bases are TGCAGCGTTGGGCCCGACTTTTTTAGCTCCTACAATGAGCAGTTCTTC.

Regarding this clonotype: The CDR3 does not close with the conserved phenylalanine or tryptophan, likely indicating a read error. The chain carries TRBV27 and TRBJ2-5, with TRBD1 matching 8 bases. The length of the CDR3 is 15 residues. Germline V CDR1 and CDR2: MNHEY, SMNVEV (reference sequence). J was trimmed by 4 bases and V by 4 bases; bases with no gene match: 8. Here the CDR3 reads CASSWGRGRRETQYY. The CDR3 bases are TGTGCCAGCAGTTGGGGCAGGGGGCGAAGAGAGACCCAGTACTAC.

This clonotype has only a few counts. The chain employs TRBV12-3 or TRBV12-4 and TRBJ2-7; TRBD2 agrees at 8 bases. This CDR3 is 17 amino acids long. J lost 3 bases, V lost 6 bases, and 16 bases had no gene match. The CDR3 spells CASSRTTGGLGGYEQYF. The CDR3 DNA is TGTGCCAGCAGCCGGACGACCGGGGGACTAGGTGGCTACGAGCAGTACTTC.

This clonotype was seen a handful of times. This rearrangement joins TRBV12-3 or TRBV12-4 to TRBJ2-7; D unresolved. V lost 3 bases to trimming and J lost 3 bases, with 15 bases between them. The CDR3 is 15 residues long. In nucleotides, the CDR3 is TGTGCCAGCAGTTTCGCCCACCAGGTGCTCTACGAGCAGTACTTC. Translation: CASSFAHQVLYEQYF.

The CDR3 loop is CASSRPGLPTGELFF. The CDR3 DNA follows: TGCGCCAGCAGCAGACCGGGACTTCCCACCGGGGAGCTGTTTTTT. This chain joins TRBV4-1 and TRBJ2-2, with a tentative D call TRBD2 (6 bases). CDR3 size: 15 residues. Germline V CDR1 and CDR2: MGHRA, YSYEKL. V was cut by 5 bases and J by 4 bases, with 14 bases left in between.

This clonotype was observed a handful of times. The rearrangement uses TRBV28 and TRBJ1-6; the D is unclear. From germline, CDR1 is MDHEN and CDR2 SYDVKM. This CDR3 is 12 amino acids long. With 5 bases removed from V and 10 bases from J, the gap between germline ends came to 9 bases. The CDR3 region is CASSPSGSPLHF. The DNA for the CDR3 is TGTGCCAGCAGTCCCAGTGGCTCACCCCTCCACTTT.

This chain links TRBV20-1 with TRBJ1-6; TRBD1 is a possible D gene (5 bases). The germline CDR1 and CDR2 sequences are DFQATT and SNEGSKA (reference sequence). The CDR3 covers 16 residues. V was cut by 0 bases and J by 9 bases, with 18 bases left in between. CDR3 DNA sequence: TGCAGTGCTAGAGAGCACCCTAGACAGATAGGTTCACCCCTCCACTTT. This gives the protein CSAREHPRQIGSPLHF.